The entry below gives a single T cell receptor beta chain sequence along with its context. As yet, its antigen is unknown. The data are from a study of cytotoxic CD8 clonotypes in ibrutinib-treated CLL. Looking at the study overall: The group held 11 to 12 relapsed/refractory and under 16 treatment-naive patients, with 17 IGHV unmutated. Study-wide results and caveats: At progression, clonality fell back toward baseline after rising at ibrutinib response. Baseline clonality, higher than in age-matched healthy donors, tracked circulating CD8+ T-cell counts.

From cryopreserved PBMCs came approximately 1.9 micrograms of genomic DNA used for TCR beta libraries. Some clones are missing from TCRdb's copy, which holds only in-frame ones; the method was immunoSEQ multiplex PCR. The sample lists around 150,000 clones, approximately 80% occurring once. This CDR3 comprises 14 residues. Trimming removed 1 base from V and 6 bases from J, with 13 bases in between. CDR1 is LNHNV and CDR2 is YYDKDF in the germline V gene (reference sequence). The material was PBMCs, obtained after 36 months of ibrutinib treatment. This sequence joins TRBV15 and TRBJ2-7, with unresolved D. The receptor was derived from a human donor with chronic lymphocytic leukemia. Written as DNA, the CDR3 is TGTGCCACCAGCAGAGCCTCGGTAGGGTCCGAGCAGTACTTC. Its translation is CATSRASVGSEQYF.